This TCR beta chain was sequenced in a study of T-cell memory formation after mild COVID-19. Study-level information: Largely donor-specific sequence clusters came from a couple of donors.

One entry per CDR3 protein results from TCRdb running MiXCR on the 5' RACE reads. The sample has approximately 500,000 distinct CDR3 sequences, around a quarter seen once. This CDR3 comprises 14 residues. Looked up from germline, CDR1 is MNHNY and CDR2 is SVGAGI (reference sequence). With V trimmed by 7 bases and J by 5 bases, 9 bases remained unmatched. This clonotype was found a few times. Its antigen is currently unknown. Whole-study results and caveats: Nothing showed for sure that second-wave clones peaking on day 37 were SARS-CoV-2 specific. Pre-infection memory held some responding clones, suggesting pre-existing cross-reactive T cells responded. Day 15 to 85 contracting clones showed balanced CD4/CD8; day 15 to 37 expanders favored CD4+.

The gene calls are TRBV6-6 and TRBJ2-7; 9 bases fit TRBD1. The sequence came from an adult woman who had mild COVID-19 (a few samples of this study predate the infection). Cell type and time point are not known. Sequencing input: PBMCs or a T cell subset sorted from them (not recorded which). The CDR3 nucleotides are TGTGCCAGCACCCGAGAGGGACAGGGCGACGAGCAGTACTTC. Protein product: CASTREGQGDEQYF.